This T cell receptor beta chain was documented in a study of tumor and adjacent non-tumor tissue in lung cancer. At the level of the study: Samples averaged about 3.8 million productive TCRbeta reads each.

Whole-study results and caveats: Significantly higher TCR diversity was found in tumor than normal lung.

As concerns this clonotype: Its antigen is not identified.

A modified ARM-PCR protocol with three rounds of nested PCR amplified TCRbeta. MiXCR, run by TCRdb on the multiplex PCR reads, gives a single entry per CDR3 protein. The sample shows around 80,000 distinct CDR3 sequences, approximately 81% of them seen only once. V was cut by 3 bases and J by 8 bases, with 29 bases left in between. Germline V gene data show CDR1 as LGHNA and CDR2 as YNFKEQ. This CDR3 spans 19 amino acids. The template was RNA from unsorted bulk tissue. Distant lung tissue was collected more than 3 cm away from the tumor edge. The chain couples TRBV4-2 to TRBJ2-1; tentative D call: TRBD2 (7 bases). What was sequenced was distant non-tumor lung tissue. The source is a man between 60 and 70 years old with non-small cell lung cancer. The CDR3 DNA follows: TGTGCCAGCAGCCATGATCTAGTTTTAAGAGGGGGGGCAGGGTATGAGCAGTTCTTC. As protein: CASSHDLVLRGGAGYEQFF.